This TCR beta chain was recovered during a study of shared clonotypes between healthy human individuals. Study summary: Per donor, three plates held CD4 naive cells, three held CD4 memory, two held CD8 naive and one held CD8 memory. Study-level points and caveats: Expectations were that clonotype sharing among donors would be affected by sequencing depth. The authors sampled blood alone, and tissue repertoires likely differ.

Here immunoSEQ multiplex PCR was the method, and the copy in TCRdb shows in-frame clones only, minus some. The sample has some 600,000 clones, 96% seen once; the top ten hold roughly 0.1%. A word on this clone: Its cognate antigen is unknown. Other DNA sequences in the same sample also yield this CDR3.

CDR3 length equals 14 residues. The germline V gene encodes CDR1 SGHDT and CDR2 YYEEEE. CD8 cells classed as naive were CD45RO-negative and positively selected for CCR7, excluding terminally differentiated effector memory CD45RA+ cells. There were no recent acute infections or vaccinations among the donors, who were healthy HIV-negative adults. V gene TRBV5-6 combines with J gene TRBJ2-5; 11 nucleotides agree with TRBD1. The DNA end lines up better with TRBJ2-7; the J call may be wrong. Sequencing was done on a sample of naive CD8+ T cells sorted from blood. This sequence was found in a woman aged 30 to 39 in good health. The CDR3 protein is CASSPGTGGYEQYF. The CDR3 DNA reads TGTGCCAGCAGCCCCGGGACAGGGGGTTACGAGCAGTACTTC.